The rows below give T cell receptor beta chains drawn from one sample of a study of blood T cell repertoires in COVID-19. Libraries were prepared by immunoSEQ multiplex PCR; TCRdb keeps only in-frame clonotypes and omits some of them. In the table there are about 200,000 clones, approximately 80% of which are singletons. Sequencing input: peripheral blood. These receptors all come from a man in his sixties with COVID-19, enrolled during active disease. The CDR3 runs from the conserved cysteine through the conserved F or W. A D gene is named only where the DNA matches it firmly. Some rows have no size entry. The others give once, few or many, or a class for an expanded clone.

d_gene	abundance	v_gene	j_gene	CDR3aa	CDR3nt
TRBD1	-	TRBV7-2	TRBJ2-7	CASSPRTGAPYEQYF	TGTGCCAGCAGCCCTCGGACAGGGGCCCCCTACGAGCAGTACTTC
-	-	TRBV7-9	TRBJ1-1	CASSSVTANTEAFF	TGTGCCAGCAGCTCGGTGACAGCGAACACTGAAGCTTTCTTT
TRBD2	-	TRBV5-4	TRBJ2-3	CASSIGLAGSTDTQYF	TGTGCCAGCAGTATCGGGCTAGCGGGATCCACAGATACGCAGTATTTT
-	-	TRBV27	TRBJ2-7	CASSLSSQGIEQYF	TGTGCCAGCAGTTTATCGAGCCAGGGGATCGAGCAGTACTTC
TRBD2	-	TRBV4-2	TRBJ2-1	CASSRRLAGDSYNEQFF	TGTGCCAGCAGCCGTAGACTAGCGGGAGACTCCTACAATGAGCAGTTCTTC
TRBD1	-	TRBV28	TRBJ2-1	CASSPGQGALNEQFF	TGTGCCAGCAGTCCAGGACAGGGGGCTCTCAATGAGCAGTTCTTC
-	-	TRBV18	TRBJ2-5	CASSPARDRGETQYF	TGTGCCAGCTCACCAGCCCGGGATCGAGGAGAGACCCAGTACTTC
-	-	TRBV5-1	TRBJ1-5	CASSPGGTQPQHF	TGCGCCAGCAGCCCTGGCGGGACTCAGCCCCAGCATTTT
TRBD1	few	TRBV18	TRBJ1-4	CASSPGTGGKLFF	TGTGCCAGCTCACCCGGGACAGGGGGGAAACTGTTTTTT
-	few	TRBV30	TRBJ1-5	CAWRVKETGGYQPQHF	TGTGCCTGGAGGGTTAAAGAGACAGGAGGTTACCAGCCCCAGCATTTT
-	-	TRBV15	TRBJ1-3	CATSRGAGSQGNTIYF	TGTGCCACCAGCAGAGGGGCAGGGTCTCAGGGAAACACCATATATTTT
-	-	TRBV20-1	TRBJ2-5	CSASRLANGETQYF	TGCAGTGCTAGTCGGCTAGCCAACGGGGAGACCCAGTACTTC
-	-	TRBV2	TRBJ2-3	CASAWGPDTQYF	TGTGCCAGCGCATGGGGGCCCGATACGCAGTATTTT
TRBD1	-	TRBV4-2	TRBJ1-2	CASSPGGADYGYTF	TGTGCCAGCAGCCCAGGGGGCGCTGACTATGGCTACACCTTC
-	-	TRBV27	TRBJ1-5	CASSLGGASHQPQHF	TGTGCCAGCAGCCTAGGGGGGGCTAGTCATCAGCCCCAGCATTTT
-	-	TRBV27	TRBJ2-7	CASSSPRSSYEQYF	TGTGCCAGCAGTTCCCCTAGGAGCTCCTACGAGCAGTACTTC
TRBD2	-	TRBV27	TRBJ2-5	CASSRRLAGWETQYF	TGTGCCAGCAGTAGGAGACTAGCGGGATGGGAGACCCAGTACTTC
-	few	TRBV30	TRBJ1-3	CAWQTAVRAIYF	TGTGCCTGGCAAACGGCGGTTCGGGCCATATATTTT
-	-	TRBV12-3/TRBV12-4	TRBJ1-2	CASSLMEGYTF	TGTGCCAGCAGTTTGATGGAGGGCTACACCTTC
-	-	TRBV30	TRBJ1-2	CAWTLGGARNYGYTF	TGTGCCTGGACCCTAGGGGGGGCGAGGAACTATGGCTACACCTTC
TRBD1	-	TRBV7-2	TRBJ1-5	CASSPGQPRGQPQHF	TGTGCCAGCAGCCCGGGACAGCCCCGGGGTCAGCCCCAGCATTTT
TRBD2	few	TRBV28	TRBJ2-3	CASSPTGTSGTDTQYF	TGTGCCAGCAGTCCGACCGGGACTAGCGGCACAGATACGCAGTATTTT
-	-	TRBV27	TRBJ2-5	CASSWRETQYF	TGTGCCAGCAGTTGGAGAGAGACCCAGTACTTC
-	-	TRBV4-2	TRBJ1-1	CASSPGAGGGTEAFF	TGTGCCAGCAGCCCTGGGGCGGGGGGAGGTACTGAAGCTTTCTTT
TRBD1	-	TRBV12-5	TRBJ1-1	CASGLGGQAMMNTEAFF	TGTGCTAGTGGTTTGGGAGGACAGGCCATGATGAACACTGAAGCTTTCTTT
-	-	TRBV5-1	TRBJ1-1	CASSSGLDTEAFF	TGCGCCAGCAGCTCGGGACTTGACACTGAAGCTTTCTTT
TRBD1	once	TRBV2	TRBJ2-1	CASTRQGGNEQFF	TGTGCCAGCACCCGACAGGGGGGAAATGAGCAGTTCTTC
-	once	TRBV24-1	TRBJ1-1	CATSVGGEAFF	TGTGCCACCAGTGTCGGGGGTGAAGCTTTCTTT
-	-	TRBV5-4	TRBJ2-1	CASSLGGPMGHNEQFF	TGTGCCAGCAGCTTGGGTGGACCAATGGGGCACAATGAGCAGTTCTTC
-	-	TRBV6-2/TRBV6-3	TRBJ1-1	CASSYSSRLGNTEAFF	TGTGCCAGCAGTTACTCGTCGAGGCTGGGGAACACTGAAGCTTTCTTT
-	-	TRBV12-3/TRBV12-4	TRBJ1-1	CASSRGHNTEAFF	TGTGCCAGCAGTCGTGGACACAACACTGAAGCTTTCTTT
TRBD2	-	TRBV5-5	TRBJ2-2	CASSLEGAGGRTGELFF	TGTGCCAGCAGCTTGGAGGGAGCGGGAGGTCGCACCGGGGAGCTGTTTTTT
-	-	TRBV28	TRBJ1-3	CASNPPAGAGNTIYF	TGTGCCAGCAACCCGCCAGCAGGGGCTGGAAACACCATATATTTT
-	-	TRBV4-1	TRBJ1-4	CASSPGAGHEKLFF	TGCGCCAGCAGCCCTGGGGCGGGGCATGAAAAACTGTTTTTT
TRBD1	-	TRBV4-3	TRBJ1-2	CASSPTGTNYGYTF	TGCGCCAGCAGCCCGACAGGGACGAACTATGGCTACACCTTC
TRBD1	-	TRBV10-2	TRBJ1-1	CASRGQGAGTEAFF	TGCGCCAGCAGAGGACAGGGGGCTGGCACTGAAGCTTTCTTT
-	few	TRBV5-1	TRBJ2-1	CASSRDLYNEQFF	TGCGCCAGCAGTCGGGACTTATACAATGAGCAGTTCTTC
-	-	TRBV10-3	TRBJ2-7	CATNTPPGGEQYF	TGTGCCACCAATACCCCTCCCGGCGGGGAGCAGTACTTC
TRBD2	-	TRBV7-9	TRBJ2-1	CASSLAGGPSYNEQFF	TGTGCCAGCAGCTTAGCGGGAGGGCCCTCCTACAATGAGCAGTTCTTC
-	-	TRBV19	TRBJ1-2	CASSPAGGNYGYTF	TGTGCCAGTAGTCCCGCCGGGGGAAACTATGGCTACACCTTC
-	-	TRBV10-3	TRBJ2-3	CAISDDSRTDTQYF	TGTGCCATCAGTGACGACAGCCGCACAGATACGCAGTATTTT